The entry below describes one TCR beta chain. The antigen is unknown. The CDR3 is made up of 12 amino acids. Between the trimmed V and J ends, which lost 0 bases and 5 bases, there was a span of 7 bases. CDR1 and CDR2 (germline): SQVTM, ANQGSEA. A single record per CDR3 protein comes from TCRdb applying MiXCR to the reads. Among roughly 920,000 distinct CDR3 sequences listed, roughly a third were seen once. The data were obtained in a study of T cell repertoires in cytomegalovirus infection. Whole-study context: It was recently identified HLA-C-restricted and well-studied HLA-B-restricted CMV epitopes that the study used. Both a matching HLA type and CMV infection were indicated by public TCR beta signatures.

Overall study results and limits: Dominating the ex vivo response were TCR beta clonotypes that were CMV-specific and HLA-C-restricted. Using cumulative public TCR beta family frequency, the authors identified those who carried CMV together with the relevant HLA.

The receptor was derived from a human donor in good health (CMV status not recorded). Some clones in this sample may be carry-over from other donors' samples. V is TRBV29-1 and J is TRBJ2-5, with D tentatively TRBD2 (5 bases). The specimen comprised cultured CD8+ T cells from PBMCs, sampled from culture after CMV antigen stimulation. CDR3 loop: CSVEEGAETQYF. DNA of the CDR3: TGCAGCGTTGAAGAGGGAGCGGAGACCCAGTACTTC.